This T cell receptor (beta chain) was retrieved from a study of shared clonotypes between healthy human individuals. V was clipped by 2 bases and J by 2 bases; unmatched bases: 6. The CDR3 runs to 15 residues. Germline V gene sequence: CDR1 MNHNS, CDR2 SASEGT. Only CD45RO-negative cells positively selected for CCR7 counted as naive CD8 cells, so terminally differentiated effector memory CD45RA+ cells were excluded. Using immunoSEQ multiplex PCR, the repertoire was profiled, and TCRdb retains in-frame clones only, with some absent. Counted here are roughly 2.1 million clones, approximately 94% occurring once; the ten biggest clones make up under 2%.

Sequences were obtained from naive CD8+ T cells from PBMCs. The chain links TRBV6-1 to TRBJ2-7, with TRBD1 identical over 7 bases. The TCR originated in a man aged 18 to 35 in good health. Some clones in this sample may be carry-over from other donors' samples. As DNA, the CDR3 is TGTGCCAGCAGTGAATTGTGGACAGGTCCCTACGAGCAGTACTTC. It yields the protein CASSELWTGPYEQYF.